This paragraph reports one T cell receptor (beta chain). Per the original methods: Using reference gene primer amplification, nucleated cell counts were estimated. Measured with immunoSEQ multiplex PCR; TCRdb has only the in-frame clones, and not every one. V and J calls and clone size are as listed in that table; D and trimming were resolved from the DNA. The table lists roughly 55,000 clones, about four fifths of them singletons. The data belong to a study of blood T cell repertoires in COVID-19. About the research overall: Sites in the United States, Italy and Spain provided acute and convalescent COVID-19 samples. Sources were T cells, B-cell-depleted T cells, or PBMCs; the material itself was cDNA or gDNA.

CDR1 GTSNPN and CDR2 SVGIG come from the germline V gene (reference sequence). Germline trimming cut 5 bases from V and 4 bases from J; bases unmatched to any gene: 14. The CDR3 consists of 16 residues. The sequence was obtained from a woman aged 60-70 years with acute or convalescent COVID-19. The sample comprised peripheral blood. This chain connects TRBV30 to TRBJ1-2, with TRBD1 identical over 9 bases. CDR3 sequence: CAWHRDRARQGYGYTF. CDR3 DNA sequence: TGTGCCTGGCACCGGGACAGGGCCAGGCAAGGCTATGGCTACACCTTC.